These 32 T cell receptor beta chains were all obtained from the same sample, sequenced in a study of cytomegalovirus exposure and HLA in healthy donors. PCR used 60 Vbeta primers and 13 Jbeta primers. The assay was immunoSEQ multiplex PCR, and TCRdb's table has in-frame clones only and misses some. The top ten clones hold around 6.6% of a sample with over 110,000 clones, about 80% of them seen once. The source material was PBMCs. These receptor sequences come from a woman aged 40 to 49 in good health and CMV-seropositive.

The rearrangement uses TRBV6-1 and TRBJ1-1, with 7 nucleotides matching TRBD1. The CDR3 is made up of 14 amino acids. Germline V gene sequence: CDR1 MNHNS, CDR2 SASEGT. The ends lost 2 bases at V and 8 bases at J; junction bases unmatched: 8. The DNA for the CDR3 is TGTGCCAGCAGTGAACAGGTAGGGGGCGGCGAAGCTTTCTTT. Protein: CASSEQVGGGEAFF.

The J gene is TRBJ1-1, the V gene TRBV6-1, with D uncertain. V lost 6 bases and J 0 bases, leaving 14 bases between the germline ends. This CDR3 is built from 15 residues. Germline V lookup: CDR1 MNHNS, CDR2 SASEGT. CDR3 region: CASSPWGDLNTEAFF. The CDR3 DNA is TGTGCCAGCAGCCCTTGGGGAGACTTGAACACTGAAGCTTTCTTT.

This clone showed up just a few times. The CDR3 spells CASRGYQGNQETQYF. CDR3 DNA sequence: TGTGCCAGCAGGGGGTACCAGGGCAACCAAGAGACCCAGTACTTC. The chain is built from TRBV6-6 and TRBJ2-5; a possible D gene is TRBD1 (5 bases). V was shortened by 6 bases and J by 0 bases, with 14 bases between the two germline ends. CDR3 size: 15 residues. Looked up from germline, CDR1 is MNHNY and CDR2 is SVGAGI (reference sequence).

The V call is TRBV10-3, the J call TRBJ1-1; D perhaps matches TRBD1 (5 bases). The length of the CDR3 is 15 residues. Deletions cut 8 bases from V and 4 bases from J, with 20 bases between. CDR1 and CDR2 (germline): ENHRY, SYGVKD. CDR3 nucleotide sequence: TGTGCCATCGGGGGGACCACAAGTTACGGCACTGAAGCTTTCTTT. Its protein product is CAIGGTTSYGTEAFF.

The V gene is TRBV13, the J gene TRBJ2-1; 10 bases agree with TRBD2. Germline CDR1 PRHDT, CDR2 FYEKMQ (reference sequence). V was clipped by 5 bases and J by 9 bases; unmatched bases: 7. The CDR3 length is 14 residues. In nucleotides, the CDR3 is TGTGCCAGCAGCGAGGGACTAGCGAACGGTGAGCAGTTCTTC. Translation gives CASSEGLANGEQFF.

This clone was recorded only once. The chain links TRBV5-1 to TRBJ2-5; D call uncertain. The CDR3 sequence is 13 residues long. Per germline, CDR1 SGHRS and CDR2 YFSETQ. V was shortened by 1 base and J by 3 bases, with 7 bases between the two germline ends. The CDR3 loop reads CASSLQAEETQYF. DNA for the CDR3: TGCGCCAGCAGCTTGCAGGCAGAAGAGACCCAGTACTTC.

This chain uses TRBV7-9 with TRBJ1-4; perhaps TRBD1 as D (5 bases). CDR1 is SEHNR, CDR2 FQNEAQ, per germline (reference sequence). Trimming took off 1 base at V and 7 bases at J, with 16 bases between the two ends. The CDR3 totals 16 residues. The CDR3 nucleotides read TGTGCCAGCAGCTTAGTAGCTGGCGGGGCTCCTGAAAAACTGTTTTTT. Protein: CASSLVAGGAPEKLFF.

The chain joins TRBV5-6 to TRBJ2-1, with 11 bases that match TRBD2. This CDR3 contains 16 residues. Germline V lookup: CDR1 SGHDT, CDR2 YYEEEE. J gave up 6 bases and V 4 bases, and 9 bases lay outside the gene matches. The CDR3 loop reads CASSPPGLAVPNEQFF. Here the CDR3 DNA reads TGTGCCAGCAGCCCCCCGGGACTAGCGGTTCCCAATGAGCAGTTCTTC.

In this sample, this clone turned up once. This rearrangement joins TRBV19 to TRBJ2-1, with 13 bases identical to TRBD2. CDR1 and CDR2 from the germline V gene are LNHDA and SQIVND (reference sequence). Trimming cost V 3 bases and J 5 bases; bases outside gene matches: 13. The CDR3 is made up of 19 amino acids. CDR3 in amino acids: CASSIRTSGRVIENNEQFF. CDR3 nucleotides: TGTGCCAGTAGTATCCGAACTAGCGGGAGGGTCATAGAAAACAATGAGCAGTTCTTC.

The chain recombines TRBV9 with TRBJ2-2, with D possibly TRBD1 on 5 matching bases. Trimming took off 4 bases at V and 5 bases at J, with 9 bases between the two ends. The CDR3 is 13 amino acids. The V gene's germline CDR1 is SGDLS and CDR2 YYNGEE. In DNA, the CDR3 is TGTGCCAGCAGCCCCCAGGGAACCGGGGAGCTGTTTTTT. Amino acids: CASSPQGTGELFF. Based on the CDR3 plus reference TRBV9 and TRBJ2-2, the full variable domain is DSGVTQTPKHLITATGQRVTLRCSPRSGDLSVYWYQQSLDQGLQFLIQYYNGEERAKGNILERFSAQQFPDLHSELNLSSLELGDSALYFCASSPQGTGELFFGEGSRLTVL.

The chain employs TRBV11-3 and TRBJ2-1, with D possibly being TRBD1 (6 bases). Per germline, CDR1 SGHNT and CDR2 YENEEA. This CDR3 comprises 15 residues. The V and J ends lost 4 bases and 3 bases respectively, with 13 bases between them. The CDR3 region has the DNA TGTGCCAGCAGCTCTGCAGGGGTGGACTACAATGAGCAGTTCTTC. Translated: CASSSAGVDYNEQFF.

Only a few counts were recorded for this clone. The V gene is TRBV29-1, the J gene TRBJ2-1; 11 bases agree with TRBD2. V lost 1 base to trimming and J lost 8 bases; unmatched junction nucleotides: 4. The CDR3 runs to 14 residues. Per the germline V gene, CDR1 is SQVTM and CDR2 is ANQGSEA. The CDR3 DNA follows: TGCAGCGTTGAAGGGCTAGCGGGAGGCGATGAGCAGTTCTTC. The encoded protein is CSVEGLAGGDEQFF.

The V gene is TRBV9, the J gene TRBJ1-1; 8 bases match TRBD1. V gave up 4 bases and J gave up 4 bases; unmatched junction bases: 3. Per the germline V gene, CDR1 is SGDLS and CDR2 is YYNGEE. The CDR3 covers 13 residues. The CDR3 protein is CASSPTGGTEAFF. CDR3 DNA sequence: TGTGCCAGCAGCCCTACAGGGGGCACTGAAGCTTTCTTT.

The DNA for the CDR3 is TGTGCCAGCAGCGGAGGACTAGCGATCTACAATGAGCAGTTCTTC. Its translation: CASSGGLAIYNEQFF. The chain couples TRBV11-2 to TRBJ2-1, with 9 bases aligning to TRBD2. This CDR3 is 15 amino acids long. Trimming cost V 5 bases and J 3 bases; bases outside gene matches: 5. Germline values: CDR1 SGHAT, CDR2 FQNNGV.

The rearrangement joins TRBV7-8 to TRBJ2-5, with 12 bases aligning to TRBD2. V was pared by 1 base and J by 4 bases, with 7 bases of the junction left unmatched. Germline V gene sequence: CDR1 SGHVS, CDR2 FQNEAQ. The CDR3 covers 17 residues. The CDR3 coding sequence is TGTGCCAGCAGCTTAGGTCTAGCGGGAGGGGCTGGAGAGACCCAGTACTTC. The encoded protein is CASSLGLAGGAGETQYF.

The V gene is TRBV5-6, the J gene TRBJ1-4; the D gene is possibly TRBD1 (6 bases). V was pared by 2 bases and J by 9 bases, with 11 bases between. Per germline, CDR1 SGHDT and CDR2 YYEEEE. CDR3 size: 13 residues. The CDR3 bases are TGTGCCAGCAGCTTTCGGGACATTAAAAAACTGTTTTTT. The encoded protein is CASSFRDIKKLFF.

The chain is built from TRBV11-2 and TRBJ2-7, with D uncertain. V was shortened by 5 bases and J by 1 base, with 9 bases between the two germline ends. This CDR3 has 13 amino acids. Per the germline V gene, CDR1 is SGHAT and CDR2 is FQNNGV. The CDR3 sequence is CASSLSVSYEQYF. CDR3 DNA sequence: TGTGCCAGCAGCCTCTCAGTGTCCTACGAGCAGTACTTC.

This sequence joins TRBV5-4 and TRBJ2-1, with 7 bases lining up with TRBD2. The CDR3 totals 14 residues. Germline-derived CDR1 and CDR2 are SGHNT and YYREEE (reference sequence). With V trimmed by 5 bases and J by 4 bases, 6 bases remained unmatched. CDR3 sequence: CASRKAGPYNEQFF. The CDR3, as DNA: TGTGCCAGCAGAAAAGCGGGACCGTACAATGAGCAGTTCTTC.

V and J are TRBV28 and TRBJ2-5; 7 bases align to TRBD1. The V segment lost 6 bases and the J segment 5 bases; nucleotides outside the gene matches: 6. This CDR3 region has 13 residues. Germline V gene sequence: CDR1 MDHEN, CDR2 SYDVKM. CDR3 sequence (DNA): TGTGCCAGCAGCCCCGGACAGGCGGAGACCCAGTACTTC. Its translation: CASSPGQAETQYF.

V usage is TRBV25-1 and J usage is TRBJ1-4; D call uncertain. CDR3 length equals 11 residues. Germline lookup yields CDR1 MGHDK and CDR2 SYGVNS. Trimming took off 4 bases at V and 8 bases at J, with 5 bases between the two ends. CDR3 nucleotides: TGTGCCAGCAGTGTACTGGAAAAACTGTTTTTT. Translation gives CASSVLEKLFF.

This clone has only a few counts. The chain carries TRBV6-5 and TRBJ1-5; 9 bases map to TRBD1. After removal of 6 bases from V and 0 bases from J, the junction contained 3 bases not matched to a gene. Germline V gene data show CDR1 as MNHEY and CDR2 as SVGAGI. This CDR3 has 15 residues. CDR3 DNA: TGTGCCAGCAGCAAGACAGGGGGTAGCAATCAGCCCCAGCATTTT. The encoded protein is CASSKTGGSNQPQHF.

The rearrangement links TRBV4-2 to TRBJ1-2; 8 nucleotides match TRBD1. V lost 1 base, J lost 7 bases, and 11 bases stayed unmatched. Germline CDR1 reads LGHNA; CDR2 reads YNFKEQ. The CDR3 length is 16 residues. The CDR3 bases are TGTGCCAGCAGCCAAGTTGGTTCTCAGGGGGCGGGTGGCTACACCTTC. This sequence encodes CASSQVGSQGAGGYTF.

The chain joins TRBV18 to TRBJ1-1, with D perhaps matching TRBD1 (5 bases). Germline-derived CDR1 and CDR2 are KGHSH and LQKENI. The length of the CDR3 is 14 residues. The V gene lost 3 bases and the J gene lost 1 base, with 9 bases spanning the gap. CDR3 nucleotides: TGTGCCAGCTCACCTCTAACAGGGAACACTGAAGCTTTCTTT. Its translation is CASSPLTGNTEAFF.

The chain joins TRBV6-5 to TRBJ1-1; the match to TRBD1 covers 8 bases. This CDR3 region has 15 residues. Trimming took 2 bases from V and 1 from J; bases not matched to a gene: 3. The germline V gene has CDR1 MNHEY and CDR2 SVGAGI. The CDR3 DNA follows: TGTGCCAGCAGTTACCAGGGACAGGAGAACACTGAAGCTTTCTTT. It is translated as CASSYQGQENTEAFF.

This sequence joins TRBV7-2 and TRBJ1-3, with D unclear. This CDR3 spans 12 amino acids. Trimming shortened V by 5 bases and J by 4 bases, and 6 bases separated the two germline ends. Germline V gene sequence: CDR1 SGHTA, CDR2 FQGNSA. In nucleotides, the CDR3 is TGTGCCAGCAGCCTTTTAGGAAACACCATATATTTT. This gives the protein CASSLLGNTIYF.

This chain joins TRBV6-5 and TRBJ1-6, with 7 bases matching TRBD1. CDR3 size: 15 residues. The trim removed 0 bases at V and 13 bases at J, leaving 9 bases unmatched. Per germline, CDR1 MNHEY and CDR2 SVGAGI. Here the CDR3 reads CASSYSRQGLSPLHF. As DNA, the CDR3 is TGTGCCAGCAGTTACTCGAGACAGGGTCTATCCCCCCTCCACTTT.

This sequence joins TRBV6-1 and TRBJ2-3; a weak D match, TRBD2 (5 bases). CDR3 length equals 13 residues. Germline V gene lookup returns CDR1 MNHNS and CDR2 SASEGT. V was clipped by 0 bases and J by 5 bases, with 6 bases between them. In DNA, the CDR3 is TGTGCCAGCAGTGAAGCGACTAAAGATACGCAGTATTTT. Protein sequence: CASSEATKDTQYF.

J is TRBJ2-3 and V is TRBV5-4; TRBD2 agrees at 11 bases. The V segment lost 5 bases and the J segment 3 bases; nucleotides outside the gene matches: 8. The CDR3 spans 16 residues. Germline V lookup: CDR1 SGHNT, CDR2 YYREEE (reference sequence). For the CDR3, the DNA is TGTGCCAGCAGTCTGAAGCTAGCGGGAGGAACAGATACGCAGTATTTT. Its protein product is CASSLKLAGGTDTQYF.

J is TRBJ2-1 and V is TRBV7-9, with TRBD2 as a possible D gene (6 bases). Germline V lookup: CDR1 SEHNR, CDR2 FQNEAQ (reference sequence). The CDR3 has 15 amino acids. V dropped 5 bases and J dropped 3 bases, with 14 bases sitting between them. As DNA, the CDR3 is TGTGCCAGCAGCGCACCCGGGACTTTCTACAATGAGCAGTTCTTC. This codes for CASSAPGTFYNEQFF.

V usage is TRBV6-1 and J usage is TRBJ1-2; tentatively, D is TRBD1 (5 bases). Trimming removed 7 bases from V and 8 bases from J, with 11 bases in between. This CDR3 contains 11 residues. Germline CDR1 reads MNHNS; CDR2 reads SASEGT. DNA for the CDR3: TGTGCCAGCACCTGGAACAGGGGCTACACCTTC. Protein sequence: CASTWNRGYTF.

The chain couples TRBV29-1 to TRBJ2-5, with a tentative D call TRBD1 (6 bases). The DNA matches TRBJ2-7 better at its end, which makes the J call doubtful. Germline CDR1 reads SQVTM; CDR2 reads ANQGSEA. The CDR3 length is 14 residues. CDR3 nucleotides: TGCAGCGTTGCCAGACAGGCAAGCTCCTACGAGCAGTACTTC. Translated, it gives CSVARQASSYEQYF.

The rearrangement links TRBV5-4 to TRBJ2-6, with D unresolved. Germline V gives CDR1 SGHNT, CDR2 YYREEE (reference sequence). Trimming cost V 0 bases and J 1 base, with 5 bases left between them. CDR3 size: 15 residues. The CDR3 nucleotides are TGTGCCAGCAGCTTGGACGGTTCTGGGGCCAACGTCCTGACTTTC. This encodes CASSLDGSGANVLTF.